The 12 T cell receptor beta chains reported below all come from one sample, sequenced in a study of neurological immune-mediated disorders. Via MiXCR, TCRdb re-called the 5' RACE reads, giving one row per CDR3 protein. This repertoire shows tens of thousands of distinct CDR3 sequences, 10% found once; its top ten account for roughly 6.6%. The sample consisted of PBMCs. The receptors originated from a woman in her twenties or thirties with HTLV-1-associated myelopathy (HAM/TSP).

There are many counts of this clonotype. The genes are TRBV7-6 and TRBJ2-5; TRBD2 matches 8 bases. The germline V gene has CDR1 SGHVS and CDR2 FNYEAQ. J lost 1 base, V lost 2 bases, and 12 bases had no gene match. The CDR3 runs 18 residues. CDR3: CASSLYFPAGVSQETQYF. In DNA form, the CDR3 reads TGTGCCAGCAGCTTATACTTCCCAGCGGGGGTTAGCCAAGAGACCCAGTACTTC.

Of note for this clonotype: Just one base apart from a much larger clone, this may be a read error. The V and J genes are TRBV11-2 and TRBJ1-1, with D hard to call. The CDR3 loop spans 13 amino acids. Trimming stripped 1 base from V and 6 bases from J, with 9 bases between. The germline V gene has CDR1 SGHAT and CDR2 FQNNGV. CDR3 region: CASSLADVAEAFF. CDR3 DNA: TGTGCCAGCAGCTTAGCTGATGTTGCTGAAGCTTTCTTT.

There are many counts of this clonotype. V and J are TRBV6-1 and TRBJ1-6, with no clear D. The CDR3 sequence is 16 residues long. V was pared by 2 bases and J by 5 bases, with 13 bases between. Germline CDR1 is MNHNS and CDR2 is SASEGT. The CDR3 spells CASSELWPADNSPLHF. CDR3 DNA: TGTGCCAGCAGTGAATTATGGCCAGCGGATAATTCACCCCTCCACTTT.

This clonotype has a count of ten or more. The V call is TRBV20-1, the J call TRBJ1-6, with D perhaps matching TRBD1 (6 bases). Trimming pared 6 bases from V and 4 bases from J, leaving 19 bases between. This CDR3 is 16 amino acids long. Per germline, CDR1 DFQATT and CDR2 SNEGSKA (reference sequence). The DNA of the CDR3 is TGCAGTGCGCGAAATCACAGGGAAGGGTATAATTCACCCCTCCACTTT. Its protein is CSARNHREGYNSPLHF.

There are many counts of this clonotype. V gene TRBV28 combines with J gene TRBJ2-3; no clear D gene. The V gene's germline CDR1 is MDHEN and CDR2 SYDVKM. V was clipped by 5 bases and J by 4 bases, with 7 bases between them. The CDR3 is 12 amino acids. For the CDR3, the DNA is TGTGCCAGCAGTCCCTACCCAGATACGCAGTATTTT. Protein product: CASSPYPDTQYF.

This clonotype was recorded at least ten times. DNA of the CDR3: TGCGCCAGCAGTCGGGACTCCTTCGCAACTAATGAAAAACTGTTTTTT. Its translation: CASSRDSFATNEKLFF. V usage is TRBV5-1 and J usage is TRBJ1-4; tentative D call: TRBD1 (5 bases). This CDR3 has 16 amino acids. Trimming pared 5 bases from V and 0 bases from J, leaving 14 bases between. Germline V gene sequence: CDR1 SGHRS, CDR2 YFSETQ.

Ten or more counts support this clonotype. V and J are TRBV5-1 and TRBJ1-1; D is ambiguous. V was shortened by 4 bases and J by 4 bases, with 20 bases between the two germline ends. The germline CDR1 and CDR2 sequences are SGHRS and YFSETQ. CDR3 length: 16 residues. The CDR3 region has the DNA TGCGCCAGCAGCCCCTTACCGACATCCCTGAGCACTGAAGCTTTCTTT. As protein: CASSPLPTSLSTEAFF.

This clonotype was seen repeatedly, ten times or more. This chain connects TRBV6-2 or TRBV6-3 to TRBJ1-1; D remains ambiguous. Deletions cut 6 bases from V and 0 bases from J, with 5 bases between. The CDR3 runs 12 residues. In germline, CDR1 is MNHEY, CDR2 SVGEGT. The CDR3 is CASSTVNTEAFF. In DNA, the CDR3 is TGTGCCAGCAGCACAGTGAACACTGAAGCTTTCTTT.

This clonotype has ten or more counts. V gene TRBV4-1 combines with J gene TRBJ1-6; TRBD1 agrees at 7 bases. CDR3 length equals 15 residues. The ends lost 4 bases at V and 6 bases at J; junction bases unmatched: 6. Looked up from germline, CDR1 is MGHRA and CDR2 is YSYEKL. The CDR3 spells CASSRQDRTNSPLHF. For the CDR3, the DNA is TGCGCCAGCAGCCGTCAGGACAGGACTAATTCACCCCTCCACTTT.

In its sample, this clonotype was seen many times. The genes are TRBV20-1 and TRBJ2-3; D is undetermined. The CDR3 totals 12 residues. Per the germline V gene, CDR1 is DFQATT and CDR2 is SNEGSKA (reference sequence). Between the trimmed V and J ends, which lost 1 base and 6 bases, there was a span of 8 bases. The DNA of the CDR3 is TGCAGTGCTAGAGGTCTAGGGGATACGCAGTATTTT. Amino acids: CSARGLGDTQYF.

This clonotype was recorded many times. V and J are TRBV5-1 and TRBJ2-7; D gene unclear. Germline lookup yields CDR1 SGHRS and CDR2 YFSETQ. The CDR3 runs 13 residues. Trimming cost V 0 bases and J 3 bases, with 7 bases left between them. CDR3 coding DNA: TGCGCCAGCAGCTTGGAGTTCTTCTACGAGCAGTACTTC. Translated: CASSLEFFYEQYF.

This clonotype showed up many times. The genes are TRBV20-1 and TRBJ2-1; TRBD2 is a possible D gene (5 bases). There are 12 residues in the CDR3. The ends were cut back, 6 bases at V and 4 bases at J, with 10 bases in the middle. Germline V gene lookup returns CDR1 DFQATT and CDR2 SNEGSKA (reference sequence). DNA of the CDR3: TGCAGTGCGAGGACTCAGTACAATGAGCAGTTCTTC. This translates into CSARTQYNEQFF.